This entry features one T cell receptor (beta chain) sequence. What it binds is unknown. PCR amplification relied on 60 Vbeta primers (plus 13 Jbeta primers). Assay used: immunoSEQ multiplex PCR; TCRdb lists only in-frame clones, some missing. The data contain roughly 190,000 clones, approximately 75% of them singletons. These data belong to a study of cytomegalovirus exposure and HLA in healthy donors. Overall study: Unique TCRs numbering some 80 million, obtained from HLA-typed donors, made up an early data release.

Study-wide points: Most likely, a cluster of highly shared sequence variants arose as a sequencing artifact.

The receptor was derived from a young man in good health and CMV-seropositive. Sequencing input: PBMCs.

CDR3 nucleotide sequence: TGTGCCAGCAGCCCCTCGGGAACAAGCCAATATGGCTACACCTTC. This translates into CASSPSGTSQYGYTF. This chain uses TRBV27 with TRBJ1-2; no reliable D call. The CDR3 loop spans 15 amino acids. Germline V gives CDR1 MNHEY, CDR2 SMNVEV (reference sequence). Trimming removed 6 bases at V and 5 bases at J, with 19 bases between.